This TCR beta chain was identified during a study of T cell responses to AZD1222 COVID-19 vaccine. About the research overall: Second-dose recipients at about 4 or about 12 weeks were treated as one pooled group. Notes on the study in general: Two AZD1222 doses significantly raised spike-specific TCR breadth and depth over controls. Possibly, clonal diversity was underestimated; donors were largely white British and included more females. Just 6 or 7 AZD1222 recipients were seropositive at baseline.

CDR1 MDHEN and CDR2 SYDVKM come from the germline V gene. The ends lost 6 bases at V and 4 bases at J; junction bases unmatched: 13. CDR3 length: 16 residues. A word on this clone: Its cognate antigen is unknown.

Method: immunoSEQ multiplex PCR; TCRdb's copy keeps in-frame clones and lacks some. The table has some 130,000 clones, approximately 80% seen once. The receptor comes from an adult in good health. The chain combines TRBV28 with TRBJ1-1; 8 bases agree with TRBD1. Source: peripheral blood, taken on day 0 of AZD1222 vaccination. CDR3 sequence reads: CASRGFDRGAGTEAFF. CDR3 DNA sequence: TGTGCCAGCAGGGGCTTCGACAGGGGCGCTGGCACTGAAGCTTTCTTT. Supplemented by reference TRBV28 and TRBJ1-1, the full variable domain reads DVKVTQSSRYLVKRTGEKVFLECVQDMDHENMFWYRQDPGLGLRLIYFSYDVKMKEKGDIPEGYSVSREKKERFSLILESASTNQTSMYLCASRGFDRGAGTEAFFGQGTRLTVV.